The clone carrying this T cell receptor beta chain was seen a handful of times. Its antigen is currently unknown. These data are taken from a study of vaccination effects on CD4 cells after COVID-19. Assay: immunoSEQ multiplex PCR; the TCRdb copy retains only in-frame clones and omits some. The table has about 66,000 clones, about 80% seen once. This CDR3 region has 14 residues. Germline CDR1 reads KGHDR; CDR2 reads SFDVKD. The ends lost 10 bases at V and 1 base at J; junction bases unmatched: 6. Viral peptide pools were used in the ViraFEST assay to expand antigen-specific CD4+ T cells, and sequencing came afterward. Isolating CD4+ T cells followed roughly ten days of culture. Participants were given two doses of BNT162b2 or mRNA-1273 vaccine.

The source was CD4+ T cells from PBMCs cultured with HCoV-OC43 spike peptides, collected after COVID-19 vaccination. Subset given: HCoV-OC43 spike overlapping peptide pool stimulation. The receptor comes from a human donor who received a COVID-19 vaccine. This rearrangement joins TRBV24-1 to TRBJ1-5; 7 nucleotides match TRBD1. The CDR3 region is CATQGEGSNQPQHF. The CDR3 region has the DNA TGTGCCACTCAGGGGGAGGGAAGCAATCAGCCCCAGCATTTT.